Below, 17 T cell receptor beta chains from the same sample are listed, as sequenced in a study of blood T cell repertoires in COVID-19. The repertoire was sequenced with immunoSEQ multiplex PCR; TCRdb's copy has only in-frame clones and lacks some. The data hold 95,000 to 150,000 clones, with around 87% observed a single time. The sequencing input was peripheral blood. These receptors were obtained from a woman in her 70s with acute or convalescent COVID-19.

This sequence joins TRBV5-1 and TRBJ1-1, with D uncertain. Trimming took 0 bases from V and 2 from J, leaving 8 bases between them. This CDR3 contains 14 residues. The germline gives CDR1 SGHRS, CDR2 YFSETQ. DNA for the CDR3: TGCGCCAGCAGCTTGGGCGGCCTAAACACTGAAGCTTTCTTT. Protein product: CASSLGGLNTEAFF.

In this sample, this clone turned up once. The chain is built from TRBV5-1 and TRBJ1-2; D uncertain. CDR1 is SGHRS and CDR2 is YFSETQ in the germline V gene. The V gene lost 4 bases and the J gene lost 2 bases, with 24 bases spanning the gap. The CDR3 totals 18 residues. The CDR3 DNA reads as TGCGCCAGCAGCCCTGGGCCGTCTCTTCCAACTTTAAACTATGGCTACACCTTC. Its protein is CASSPGPSLPTLNYGYTF.

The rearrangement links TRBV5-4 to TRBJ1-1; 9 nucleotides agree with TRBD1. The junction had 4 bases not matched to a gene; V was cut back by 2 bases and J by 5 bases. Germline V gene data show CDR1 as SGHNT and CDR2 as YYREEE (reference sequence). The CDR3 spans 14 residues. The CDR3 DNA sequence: TGTGCCAGCAGCTTTGGGACAGGGAGGACTGAAGCTTTCTTT. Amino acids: CASSFGTGRTEAFF.

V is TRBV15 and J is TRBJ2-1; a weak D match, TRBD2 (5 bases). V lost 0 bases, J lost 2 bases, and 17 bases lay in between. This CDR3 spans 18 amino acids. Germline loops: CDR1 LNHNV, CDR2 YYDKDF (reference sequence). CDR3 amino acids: CATSRDLQLGRTYNEQFF. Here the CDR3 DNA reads TGTGCCACCAGCAGAGACCTACAACTAGGGAGAACCTACAATGAGCAGTTCTTC. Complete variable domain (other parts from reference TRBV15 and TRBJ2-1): DAMVIQNPRYQVTQFGKPVTLSCSQTLNHNVMYWYQQKSSQAPKLLFHYYDKDFNNEADTPDNFQSRRPNTSFCFLDIRSPGLGDTAMYLCATSRDLQLGRTYNEQFFGPGTRLTVL.

CDR3 bases: TGTGCCAGCAGGGACAGGGTCTTTAATCAGCCCCAGCATTTT. It codes for CASRDRVFNQPQHF. The rearrangement links TRBV2 to TRBJ1-5; 8 nucleotides align to TRBD1. V lost 6 bases and J lost 4; bases outside the gene matches: 5. The CDR3 loop spans 14 amino acids. Germline CDR1 reads SNHLY; CDR2 reads FYNNEI.

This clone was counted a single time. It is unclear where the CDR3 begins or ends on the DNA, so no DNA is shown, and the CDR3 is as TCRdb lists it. CDR3: CASSPVGTGTEAFF. The chain combines TRBV21-1 with TRBJ1-1; TRBD1, the table's D call, was not compared with the DNA. TRBV21-1 is a known pseudogene. A total of 14 residues make up the CDR3, ends included.

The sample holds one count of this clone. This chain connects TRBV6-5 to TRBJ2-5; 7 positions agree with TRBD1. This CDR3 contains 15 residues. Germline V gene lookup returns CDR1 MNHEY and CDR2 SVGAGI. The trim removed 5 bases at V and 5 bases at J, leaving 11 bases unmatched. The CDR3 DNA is TGTGCCAGCAGTCCGCCGGGACAGATGGGGGAGACCCAGTACTTC. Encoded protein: CASSPPGQMGETQYF.

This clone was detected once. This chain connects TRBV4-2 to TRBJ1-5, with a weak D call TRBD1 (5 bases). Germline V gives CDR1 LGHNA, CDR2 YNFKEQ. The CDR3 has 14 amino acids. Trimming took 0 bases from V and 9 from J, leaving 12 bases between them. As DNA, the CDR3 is TGTGCCAGCAGCCAAGACAGGGATCTGGGGCCCCAGCATTTT. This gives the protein CASSQDRDLGPQHF.

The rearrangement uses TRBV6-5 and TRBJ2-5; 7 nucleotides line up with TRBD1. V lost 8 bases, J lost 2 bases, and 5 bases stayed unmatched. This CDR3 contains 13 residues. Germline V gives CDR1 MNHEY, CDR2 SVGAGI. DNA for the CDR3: TGTGCCAGCGAACGGGACAGACAAGAGACCCAGTACTTC. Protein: CASERDRQETQYF.

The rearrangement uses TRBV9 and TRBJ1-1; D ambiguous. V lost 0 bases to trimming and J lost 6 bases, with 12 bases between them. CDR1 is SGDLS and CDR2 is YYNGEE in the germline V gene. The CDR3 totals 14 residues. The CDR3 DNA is TGTGCCAGCAGCGTAGCTCCCGGTGGGCCTGAAGCTTTCTTT. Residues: CASSVAPGGPEAFF.

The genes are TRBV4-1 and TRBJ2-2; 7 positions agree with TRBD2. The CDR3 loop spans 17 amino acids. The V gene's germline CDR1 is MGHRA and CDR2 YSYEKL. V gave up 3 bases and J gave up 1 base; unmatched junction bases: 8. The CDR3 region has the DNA TGCGCCAGCAGCCATCCCCCGGCGGGGGTGAACACCGGGGAGCTGTTTTTT. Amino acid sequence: CASSHPPAGVNTGELFF.

As DNA, the CDR3 is TGCGCCAGCAGTCCCGGACAGGGGCCCTTTAACTATGGCTACACCTTC. Encoded protein: CASSPGQGPFNYGYTF. The chain combines TRBV4-1 with TRBJ1-2; 9 bases align to TRBD1. The CDR3 loop spans 16 amino acids. The V gene's germline CDR1 is MGHRA and CDR2 YSYEKL. V was pared by 6 bases and J by 1 base, with 9 bases of the junction left unmatched.

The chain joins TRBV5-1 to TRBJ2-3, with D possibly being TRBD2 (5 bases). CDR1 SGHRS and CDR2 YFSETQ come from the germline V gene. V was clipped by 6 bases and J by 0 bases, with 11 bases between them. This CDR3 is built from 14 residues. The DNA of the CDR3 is TGCGCCAGCAAGGCTAGCCTAAGCACAGATACGCAGTATTTT. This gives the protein CASKASLSTDTQYF.

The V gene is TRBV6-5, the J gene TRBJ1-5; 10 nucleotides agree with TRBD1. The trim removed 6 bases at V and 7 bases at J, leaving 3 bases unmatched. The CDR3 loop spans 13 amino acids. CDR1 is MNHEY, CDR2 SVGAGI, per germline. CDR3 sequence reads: CASRDRGEQPQHF. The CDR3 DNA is TGTGCCAGCAGGGACAGGGGGGAACAGCCCCAGCATTTT.

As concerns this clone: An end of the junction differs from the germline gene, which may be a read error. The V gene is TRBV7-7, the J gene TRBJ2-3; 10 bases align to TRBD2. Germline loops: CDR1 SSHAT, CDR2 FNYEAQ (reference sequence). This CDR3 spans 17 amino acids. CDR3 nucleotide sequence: TGTGCTAGCAGTCCGGATAGCGGGGGGTCTTTCACAGATACGCAGTATTTT. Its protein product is CASSPDSGGSFTDTQYF.

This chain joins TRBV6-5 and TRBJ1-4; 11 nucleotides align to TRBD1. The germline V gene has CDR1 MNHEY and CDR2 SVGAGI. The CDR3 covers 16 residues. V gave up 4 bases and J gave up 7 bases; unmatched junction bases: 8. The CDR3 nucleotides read TGTGCCAGCAGTTTCAATCCCGGGACAGGGGGTGAAAAACTGTTTTTT. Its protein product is CASSFNPGTGGEKLFF.

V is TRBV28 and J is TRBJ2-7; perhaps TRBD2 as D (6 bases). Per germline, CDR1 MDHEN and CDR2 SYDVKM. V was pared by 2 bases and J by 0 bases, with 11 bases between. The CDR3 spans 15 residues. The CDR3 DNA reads TGTGCCAGCAGTTTAGGGGGGACTCTCTCCTACGAGCAGTACTTC. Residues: CASSLGGTLSYEQYF.